The sequence of this T cell receptor (beta chain) was determined in a study of technical replicates of blood from a handful of donors. The germline V and J ends were trimmed by 5 bases and 2 bases, with 19 bases remaining between them. The CDR3 has 16 amino acids. Germline values: CDR1 SGHTA, CDR2 FQGNSA. Sequenced by immunoSEQ multiplex PCR; TCRdb stores in-frame clones only, minus some. The table shows over 75,000 clones, with around 95% occurring only once. This sequence was found in a human donor in good health. Material for sequencing was T cells isolated from PBMCs. The chain couples TRBV7-2 to TRBJ2-7, with D possibly being TRBD1 (5 bases). In nucleotides, the CDR3 is TGTGCCAGCAGCCGACAGCCGGGCATCAGAGCCTACGAGCAGTACTTC. Its translation is CASSRQPGIRAYEQYF.